The rows below give T cell receptor beta chains drawn from one sample of a study of T cell responses to AZD1222 COVID-19 vaccine. Measured with immunoSEQ multiplex PCR; TCRdb has only the in-frame clones, and not every one. Of about 96,000 clones in the sample, more than 75% are singletons; the top ten hold 2.5% to 3%. The material sequenced was peripheral blood, taken on day 0 of AZD1222 vaccination. These TCRs come from an adult in good health. Both conserved end residues are part of each CDR3. The D gene is left open where the match is weak. A row's size may be missing; if present it is once, few, many or a size class.

CDR3: CASSDPGFNQPQHF
DNA: TGTGCCAGCAGCGACCCCGGCTTCAATCAGCCCCAGCATTTT
V: TRBV6-5
J: TRBJ1-5
D: NA
size: NA

CDR3: CASSFDSQETQYF
DNA: TGTGCCAGCAGCTTTGACAGTCAAGAGACCCAGTACTTC
V: TRBV7-9
J: TRBJ2-5
D: NA
size: NA

CDR3: CASSPKTGSGYTF
DNA: TGTGCCAGCAGCCCCAAGACAGGGAGTGGCTACACCTTC
V: TRBV14
J: TRBJ1-2
D: TRBD1
size: few

CDR3: CASSEAGTGIHEQYF
DNA: TGTGCCAGCAGTGAAGCTGGGACAGGGATCCACGAGCAGTACTTC
V: TRBV6-1
J: TRBJ2-7
D: TRBD1
size: NA

CDR3: CASGVRDSGANVLTF
DNA: TGTGCCAGCGGGGTACGAGACTCAGGGGCCAACGTCCTGACTTTC
V: TRBV6-6
J: TRBJ2-6
D: NA
size: NA

CDR3: CASSYSLSGANVLTF
DNA: TGTGCCAGCAGTTACTCACTCTCTGGGGCCAACGTCCTGACTTTC
V: TRBV6-5
J: TRBJ2-6
D: NA
size: medium-sized

CDR3: CATSGGHSNQPQHF
DNA: TGTGCCACCAGTGGGGGACATAGCAATCAGCCCCAGCATTTT
V: TRBV24-1
J: TRBJ1-5
D: NA
size: NA

CDR3: CASSQRIWTSGRDEQFF
DNA: TGCGCCAGCAGCCAAAGGATATGGACTAGCGGGAGGGACGAGCAGTTCTTC
V: TRBV4-1
J: TRBJ2-1
D: TRBD2
size: NA

CDR3: CASSLDWVVVREAFF
DNA: TGTGCCAGCAGCTTGGATTGGGTAGTCGTAAGAGAAGCTTTCTTT
V: TRBV5-5
J: TRBJ1-1
D: NA
size: NA

CDR3: CASSVSGIHGYTF
DNA: TGTGCCAGCAGCGTATCCGGGATCCATGGCTACACCTTC
V: TRBV9
J: TRBJ1-2
D: NA
size: NA

CDR3: CASSLLGGGYEQYF
DNA: TGTGCCAGCAGCTTATTGGGGGGAGGGTACGAGCAGTACTTC
V: TRBV7-2
J: TRBJ2-7
D: TRBD2
size: few

CDR3: CASSHPGTTYNEQFF
DNA: TGTGCCAGCAGCCACCCCGGGACTACTTACAATGAGCAGTTCTTC
V: TRBV4-2
J: TRBJ2-1
D: TRBD2
size: NA

CDR3: CASNRGVSSGYTF
DNA: TGTGCCAGCAACAGGGGGGTTTCCTCTGGCTACACCTTC
V: TRBV28
J: TRBJ1-2
D: TRBD1
size: NA

CDR3: CASSIGPTTEQYF
DNA: TGTGCCAGTAGTATTGGACCGACCACTGAGCAGTACTTC
V: TRBV19
J: TRBJ2-7
D: NA
size: NA

CDR3: CASSPTGTSGYEQYF
DNA: TGTGCCAGCAGCCCAACCGGGACTAGCGGCTACGAGCAGTACTTC
V: TRBV28
J: TRBJ2-7
D: TRBD2
size: NA

CDR3: CASGIQGARHNEQFF
DNA: TGTGCCAGCGGAATCCAGGGGGCTCGGCACAATGAGCAGTTCTTC
V: TRBV6-5
J: TRBJ2-1
D: TRBD1
size: NA

CDR3: CASSPGQRGNQPQHF
DNA: TGTGCCAGTAGCCCAGGACAGAGAGGCAATCAGCCCCAGCATTTT
V: TRBV19
J: TRBJ1-5
D: NA
size: NA

CDR3: CAWIPTGWDKAFF
DNA: TGTGCCTGGATTCCTACAGGGTGGGACAAAGCTTTCTTT
V: TRBV30
J: TRBJ1-1
D: NA
size: NA

CDR3: CASSKDSVSGDSYNEQFF
DNA: TGTGCCAGCAGCAAAGATTCGGTTTCTGGGGACTCCTACAATGAGCAGTTCTTC
V: TRBV21-1
J: TRBJ2-1
D: NA
size: once

CDR3: CASSSPGRANTGELFF
DNA: TGTGCCAGCAGCTCACCAGGGAGGGCGAACACCGGGGAGCTGTTTTTT
V: TRBV7-9
J: TRBJ2-2
D: TRBD2
size: NA

CDR3: CASSLEGGQVPYEQYF
DNA: TGCGCCAGCAGCTTGGAGGGAGGACAGGTTCCATACGAGCAGTACTTC
V: TRBV5-1
J: TRBJ2-7
D: NA
size: NA

CDR3: CASSQGDTPNYGYTF
DNA: TGTGCCAGCAGCCAAGGGGACACCCCTAACTATGGCTACACCTTC
V: TRBV9
J: TRBJ1-2
D: NA
size: NA

CDR3: CASESGRGTDTQYF
DNA: TGCGCCAGTGAGAGCGGGCGGGGCACAGATACGCAGTATTTT
V: TRBV5-1
J: TRBJ2-3
D: NA
size: NA

CDR3: CASSAGQGIPIYGYTF
DNA: TGTGCCAGCAGTGCAGGTCAGGGGATCCCTATCTATGGCTACACCTTC
V: TRBV6-1
J: TRBJ1-2
D: NA
size: NA

CDR3: CASSLGRSLSYEQYF
DNA: TGTGCCAGCAGCTTAGGACGGTCACTATCCTACGAGCAGTACTTC
V: TRBV7-9
J: TRBJ2-7
D: NA
size: NA

CDR3: CASSQVGTAYEQYF
DNA: TGTGCCAGCAGCCAAGTCGGGACAGCCTACGAGCAGTACTTC
V: TRBV4-2
J: TRBJ2-7
D: TRBD1
size: NA

CDR3: CASSITMNTEAFF
DNA: TGTGCCAGCAGTATCACCATGAACACTGAAGCTTTCTTT
V: TRBV27
J: TRBJ1-1
D: NA
size: NA

CDR3: CAWSVQGRGYGYTF
DNA: TGTGCCTGGAGTGTTCAGGGGAGGGGGTATGGCTACACCTTC
V: TRBV30
J: TRBJ1-2
D: NA
size: NA

CDR3: CASSARDRDYNEQFF
DNA: TGTGCCAGCAGCGCCCGGGACAGGGACTACAATGAGCAGTTCTTC
V: TRBV7-3
J: TRBJ2-1
D: TRBD1
size: NA

CDR3: CAMGQTGENTEAFF
DNA: TGTGCCATGGGACAGACAGGTGAGAACACTGAAGCTTTCTTT
V: TRBV10-3
J: TRBJ1-1
D: TRBD1
size: NA

CDR3: CASSQTLGETQYF
DNA: TGTGCCAGCAGCCAAACCCTCGGGGAGACCCAGTACTTC
V: TRBV4-2
J: TRBJ2-5
D: NA
size: NA

CDR3: CASSPRDTGKANEKLFF
DNA: TGCGCCAGCAGCCCACGGGACACCGGGAAGGCTAATGAAAAACTGTTTTTT
V: TRBV5-1
J: TRBJ1-4
D: NA
size: few

CDR3: CASSPGQGSYNEQFF
DNA: TGCGCCAGCAGCCCCGGACAGGGGTCCTACAATGAGCAGTTCTTC
V: TRBV5-1
J: TRBJ2-1
D: TRBD1
size: once

CDR3: CASSSRDRNTEAFF
DNA: TGTGCCAGCAGTTCTCGGGACAGGAACACTGAAGCTTTCTTT
V: TRBV6-5
J: TRBJ1-1
D: TRBD1
size: NA

CDR3: CSASWQGISYGYTF
DNA: TGCAGTGCTAGTTGGCAGGGGATCTCCTATGGCTACACCTTC
V: TRBV20-1
J: TRBJ1-2
D: NA
size: few

CDR3: CASRPGTGKLFF
DNA: TGCGCCAGCAGACCAGGGACTGGAAAACTGTTTTTT
V: TRBV10-2
J: TRBJ1-4
D: NA
size: NA

CDR3: CASSISLTGPIQFF
DNA: TGTGCCAGTAGTATATCCCTGACAGGGCCGATCCAGTTCTTC
V: TRBV19
J: TRBJ2-1
D: TRBD1
size: NA

CDR3: CASSSGENQPQHF
DNA: TGTGCCAGCAGCTCGGGGGAAAATCAGCCCCAGCATTTT
V: TRBV5-4
J: TRBJ1-5
D: NA
size: NA

CDR3: CASRDQIRGSSHEQFF
DNA: TGTGCCAGCAGAGATCAAATTCGCGGCTCATCTCATGAGCAGTTCTTC
V: TRBV7-9
J: TRBJ2-1
D: NA
size: NA

CDR3: CSVGRGQTYEQYF
DNA: TGCAGCGTTGGTCGAGGGCAGACCTACGAGCAGTACTTC
V: TRBV29-1
J: TRBJ2-7
D: NA
size: NA

CDR3: CASSQVGLAGGNEQFF
DNA: TGTGCCAGCAGCCAAGTGGGACTAGCGGGAGGGAATGAGCAGTTCTTC
V: TRBV4-2
J: TRBJ2-1
D: TRBD2
size: NA

CDR3: CASSRTGEGNTIYF
DNA: TGTGCCAGCAGCCGGACAGGAGAGGGAAACACCATATATTTT
V: TRBV6-5
J: TRBJ1-3
D: TRBD1
size: once